This T cell receptor beta chain was found in a study of shared clonotypes between healthy human individuals. Authors' analysis steps: From ImmunoSEQ came sequences covering only the junction and carrying no quality scores, so filtering differed. Data came from immunoSEQ multiplex PCR; TCRdb stores just in-frame clones and leaves some out. V and J calls and clone size come straight from that table; D and trimming were deduced from the DNA. This sample has around 1.1 million clones; 75% to 80% occur once, and the top ten carry under 0.8%. In the CD4+ fraction, cells were divided into CD45RA+ naive and CD45RA-negative memory subsets. Regarding this clone: Antigen unknown.

Findings and caveats of the study: Sharing of clonotypes among donors was expected to vary with sequencing depth. The generation probabilities recorded for non-shared clonotypes fell below those of clonotypes shared by all four donors.

This sequence originates from a man between 18 and 29 years old in good health. Some clones in this sample may be carry-over from other donors' samples. Sequencing was performed on memory CD4+ T cells from PBMCs. Described subset: CD45RA-negative fraction.

The CDR3 sequence is CASGQIKGNNEQFF. Written as DNA, the CDR3 is TGTGCCAGTGGGCAAATCAAGGGGAACAATGAGCAGTTCTTC. This chain links TRBV2 with TRBJ2-1; D perhaps matches TRBD1 (5 bases). CDR1 and CDR2 (germline): SNHLY, FYNNEI. The V gene lost 9 bases and the J gene lost 5 bases, with 17 bases spanning the gap. The CDR3 runs to 14 residues.